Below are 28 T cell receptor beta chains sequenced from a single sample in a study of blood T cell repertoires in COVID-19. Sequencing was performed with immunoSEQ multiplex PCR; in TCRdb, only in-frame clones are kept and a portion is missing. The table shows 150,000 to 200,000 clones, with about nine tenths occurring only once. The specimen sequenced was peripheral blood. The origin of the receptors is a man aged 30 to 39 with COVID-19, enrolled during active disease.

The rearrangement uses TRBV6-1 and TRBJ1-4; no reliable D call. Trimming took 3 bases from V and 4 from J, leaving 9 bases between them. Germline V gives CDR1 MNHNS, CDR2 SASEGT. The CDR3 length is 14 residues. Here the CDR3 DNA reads TGTGCCAGCAGTGATTTTTCGGTTAATGAAAAACTGTTTTTT. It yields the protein CASSDFSVNEKLFF.

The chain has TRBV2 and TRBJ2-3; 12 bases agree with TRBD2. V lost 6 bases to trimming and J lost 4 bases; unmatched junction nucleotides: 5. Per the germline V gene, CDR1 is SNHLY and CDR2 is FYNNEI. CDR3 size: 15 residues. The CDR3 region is CASSQTSGGADTQYF. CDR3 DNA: TGTGCCAGCAGCCAGACTAGCGGGGGAGCAGATACGCAGTATTTT.

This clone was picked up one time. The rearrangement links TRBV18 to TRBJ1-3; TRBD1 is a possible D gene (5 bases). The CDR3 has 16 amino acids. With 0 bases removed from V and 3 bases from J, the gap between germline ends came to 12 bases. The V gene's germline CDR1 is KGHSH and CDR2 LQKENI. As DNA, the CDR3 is TGTGCCAGCTCACCACCGAAGGGGCTCATTGGAAACACCATATATTTT. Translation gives CASSPPKGLIGNTIYF.

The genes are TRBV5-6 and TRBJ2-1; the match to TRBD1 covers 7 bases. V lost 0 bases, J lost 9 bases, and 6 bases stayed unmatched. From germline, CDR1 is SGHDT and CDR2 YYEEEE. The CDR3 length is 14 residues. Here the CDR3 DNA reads TGTGCCAGCAGCTTGGCACAGGGGAATGGTGAGCAGTTCTTC. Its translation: CASSLAQGNGEQFF.

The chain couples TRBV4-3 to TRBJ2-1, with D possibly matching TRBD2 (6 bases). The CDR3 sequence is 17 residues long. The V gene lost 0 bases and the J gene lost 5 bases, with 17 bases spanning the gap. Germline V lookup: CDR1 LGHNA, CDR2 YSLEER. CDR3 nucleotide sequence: TGCGCCAGCAGCCAAGATGAGCTAGCGTGGAGGGACAATGAGCAGTTCTTC. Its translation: CASSQDELAWRDNEQFF.

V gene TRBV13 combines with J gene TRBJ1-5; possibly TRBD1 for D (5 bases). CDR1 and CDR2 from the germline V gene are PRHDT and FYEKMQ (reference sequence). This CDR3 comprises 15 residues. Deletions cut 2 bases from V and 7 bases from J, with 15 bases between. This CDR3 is CASSLNRQGGQPQHF. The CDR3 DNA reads TGTGCCAGCAGCTTAAATCGCCAGGGAGGGCAGCCCCAGCATTTT.

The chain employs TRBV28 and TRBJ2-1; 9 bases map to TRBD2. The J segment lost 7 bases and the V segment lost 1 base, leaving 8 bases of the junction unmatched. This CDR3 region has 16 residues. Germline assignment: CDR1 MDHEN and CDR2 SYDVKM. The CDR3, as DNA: TGTGCCAGCAGTTTATTCGGCGGGAGGGCTCGGAATGAGCAGTTCTTC. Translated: CASSLFGGRARNEQFF.

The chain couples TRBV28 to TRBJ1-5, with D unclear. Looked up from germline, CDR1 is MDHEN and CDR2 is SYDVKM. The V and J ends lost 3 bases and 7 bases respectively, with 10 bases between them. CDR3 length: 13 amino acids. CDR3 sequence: CASSFNFWQPQHF. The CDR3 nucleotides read TGTGCCAGCAGTTTTAACTTCTGGCAGCCCCAGCATTTT. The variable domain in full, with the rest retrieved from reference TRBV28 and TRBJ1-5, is DVKVTQSSRYLVKRTGEKVFLECVQDMDHENMFWYRQDPGLGLRLIYFSYDVKMKEKGDIPEGYSVSREKKERFSLILESASTNQTSMYLCASSFNFWQPQHFGDGTRLSIL.

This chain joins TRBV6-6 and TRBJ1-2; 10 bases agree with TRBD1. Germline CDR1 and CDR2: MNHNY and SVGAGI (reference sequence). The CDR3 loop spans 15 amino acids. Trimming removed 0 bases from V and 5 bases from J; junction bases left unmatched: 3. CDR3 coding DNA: TGTGCCAGCAGTTACTCTGGGACAGGGGCTTATGGCTACACCTTC. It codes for CASSYSGTGAYGYTF.

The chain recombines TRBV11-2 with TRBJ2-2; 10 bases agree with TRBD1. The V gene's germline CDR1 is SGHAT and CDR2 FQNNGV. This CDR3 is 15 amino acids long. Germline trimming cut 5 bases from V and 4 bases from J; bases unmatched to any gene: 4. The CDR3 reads CASSHRDRGTGELFF. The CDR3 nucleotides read TGTGCCAGCAGCCACCGGGACAGGGGCACCGGGGAGCTGTTTTTT.

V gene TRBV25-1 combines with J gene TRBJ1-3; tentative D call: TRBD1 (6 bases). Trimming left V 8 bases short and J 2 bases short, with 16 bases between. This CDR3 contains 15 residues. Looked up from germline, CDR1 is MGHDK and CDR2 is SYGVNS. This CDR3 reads CASLGRGGAGNTIYF. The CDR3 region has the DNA TGTGCCAGCCTCGGGAGGGGGGGCGCTGGAAACACCATATATTTT.

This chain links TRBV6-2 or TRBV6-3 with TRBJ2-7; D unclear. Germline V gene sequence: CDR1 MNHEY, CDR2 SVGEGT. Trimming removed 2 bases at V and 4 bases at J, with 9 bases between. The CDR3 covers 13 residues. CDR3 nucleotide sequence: TGTGCCAGCAGTTACGCACAGAGATACGAGCAGTACTTC. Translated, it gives CASSYAQRYEQYF.

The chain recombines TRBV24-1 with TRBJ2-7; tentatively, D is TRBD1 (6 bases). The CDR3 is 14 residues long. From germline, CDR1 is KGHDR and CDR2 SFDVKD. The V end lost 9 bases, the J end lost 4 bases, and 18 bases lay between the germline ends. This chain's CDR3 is CATLGRQARYEQYF. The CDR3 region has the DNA TGTGCCACCCTTGGGCGACAGGCACGGTACGAGCAGTACTTC.

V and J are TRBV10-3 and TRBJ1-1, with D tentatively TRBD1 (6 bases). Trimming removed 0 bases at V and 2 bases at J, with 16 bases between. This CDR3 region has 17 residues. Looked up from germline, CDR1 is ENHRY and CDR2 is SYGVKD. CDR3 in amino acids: CAISESSSGGFNTEAFF. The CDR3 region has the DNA TGTGCCATCAGTGAGTCCTCCTCGGGGGGCTTCAACACTGAAGCTTTCTTT.

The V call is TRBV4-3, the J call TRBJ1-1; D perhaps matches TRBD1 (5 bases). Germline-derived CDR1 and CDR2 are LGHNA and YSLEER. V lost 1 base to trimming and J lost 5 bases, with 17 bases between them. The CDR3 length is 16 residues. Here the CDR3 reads CASSQGLEGRATEAFF. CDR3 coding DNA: TGCGCCAGCAGCCAAGGTCTCGAGGGGAGGGCGACTGAAGCTTTCTTT.

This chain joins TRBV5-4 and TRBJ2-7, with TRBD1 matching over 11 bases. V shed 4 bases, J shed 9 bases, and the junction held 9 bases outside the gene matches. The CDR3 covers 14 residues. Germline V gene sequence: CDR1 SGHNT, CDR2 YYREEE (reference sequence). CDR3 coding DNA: TGTGCCAGCAGCAGAGGGGACAGGGGGTTAGGGCAGTACTTC. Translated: CASSRGDRGLGQYF.

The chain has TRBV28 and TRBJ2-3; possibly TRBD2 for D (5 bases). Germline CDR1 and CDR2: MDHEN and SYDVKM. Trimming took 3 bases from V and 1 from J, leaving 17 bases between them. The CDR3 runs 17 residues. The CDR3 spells CASSFGLAPQGTDTQYF. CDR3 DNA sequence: TGTGCCAGCAGTTTTGGGCTAGCTCCCCAGGGCACAGATACGCAGTATTTT.

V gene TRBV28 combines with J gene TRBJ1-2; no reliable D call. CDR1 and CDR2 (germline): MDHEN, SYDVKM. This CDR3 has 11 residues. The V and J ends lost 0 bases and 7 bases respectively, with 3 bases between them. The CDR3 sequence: CASSLWSGYTF. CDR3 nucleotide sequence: TGTGCCAGCAGTTTATGGAGTGGCTACACCTTC.

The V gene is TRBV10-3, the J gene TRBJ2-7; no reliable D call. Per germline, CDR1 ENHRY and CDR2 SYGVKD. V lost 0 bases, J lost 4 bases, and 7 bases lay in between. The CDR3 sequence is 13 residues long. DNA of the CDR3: TGTGCCATCAGTGAGTCGAACTTATACGAGCAGTACTTC. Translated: CAISESNLYEQYF.

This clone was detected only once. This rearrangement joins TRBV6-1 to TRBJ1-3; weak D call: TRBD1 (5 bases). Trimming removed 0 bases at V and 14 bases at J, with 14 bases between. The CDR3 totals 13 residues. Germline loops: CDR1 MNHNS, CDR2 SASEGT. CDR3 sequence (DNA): TGTGCCAGCAGTGAAGCGAATACCAGGACATTATATTTT. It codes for CASSEANTRTLYF.

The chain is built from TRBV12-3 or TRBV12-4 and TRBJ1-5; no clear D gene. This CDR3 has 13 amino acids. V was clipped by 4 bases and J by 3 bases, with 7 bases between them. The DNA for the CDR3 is TGTGCCAGCAGTTGGCAGAACAATCAGCCCCAGCATTTT. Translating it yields CASSWQNNQPQHF.

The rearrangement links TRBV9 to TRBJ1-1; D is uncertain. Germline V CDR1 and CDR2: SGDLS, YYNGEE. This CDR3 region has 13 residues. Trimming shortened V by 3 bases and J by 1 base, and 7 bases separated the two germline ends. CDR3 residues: CASSAQPNTEAFF. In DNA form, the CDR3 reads TGTGCCAGCAGCGCACAGCCGAACACTGAAGCTTTCTTT.

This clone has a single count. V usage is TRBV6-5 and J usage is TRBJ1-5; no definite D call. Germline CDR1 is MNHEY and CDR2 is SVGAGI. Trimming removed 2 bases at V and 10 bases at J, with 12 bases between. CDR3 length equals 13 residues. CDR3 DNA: TGTGCCAGCAGTTACGGACGTGGGAGACCCCAGCATTTT. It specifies CASSYGRGRPQHF.

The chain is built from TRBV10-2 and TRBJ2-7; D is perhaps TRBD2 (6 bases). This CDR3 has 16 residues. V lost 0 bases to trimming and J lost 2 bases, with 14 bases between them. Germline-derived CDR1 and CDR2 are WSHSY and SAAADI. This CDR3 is CASSESYGTGAYEQYF. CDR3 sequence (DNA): TGCGCCAGCAGTGAGTCCTATGGGACTGGTGCCTACGAGCAGTACTTC.

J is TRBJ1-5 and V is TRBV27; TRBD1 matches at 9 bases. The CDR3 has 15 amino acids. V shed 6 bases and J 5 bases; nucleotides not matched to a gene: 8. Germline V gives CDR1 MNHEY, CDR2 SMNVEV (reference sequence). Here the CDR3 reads CASSSRTGADQPQHF. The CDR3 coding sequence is TGTGCCAGCAGCTCCCGGACAGGGGCTGATCAGCCCCAGCATTTT.

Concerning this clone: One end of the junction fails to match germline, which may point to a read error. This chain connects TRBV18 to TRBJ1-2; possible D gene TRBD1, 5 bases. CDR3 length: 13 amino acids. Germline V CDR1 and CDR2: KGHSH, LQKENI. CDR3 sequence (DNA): TGTGCCAGCTCACCGGACATTAACAATGGCTACACCTTC. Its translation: CASSPDINNGYTF.

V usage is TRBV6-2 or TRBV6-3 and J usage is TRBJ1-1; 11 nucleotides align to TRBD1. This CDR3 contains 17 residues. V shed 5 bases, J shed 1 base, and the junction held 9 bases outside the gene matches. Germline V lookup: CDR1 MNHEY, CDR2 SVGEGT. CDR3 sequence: CASSTRTGGSWNTEAFF. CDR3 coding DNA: TGTGCCAGCAGTACCCGGACAGGGGGCTCGTGGAACACTGAAGCTTTCTTT.

The chain's CDR3 is CASSLVTGGYQETQYF. DNA of the CDR3: TGCGCCAGCAGCTTGGTCACAGGGGGGTACCAAGAGACCCAGTACTTC. V usage is TRBV5-1 and J usage is TRBJ2-5; 8 nucleotides line up with TRBD1. Per germline, CDR1 SGHRS and CDR2 YFSETQ. Unmatched junction bases numbered 4, after V lost 0 bases and J lost 0 bases. This CDR3 region has 16 residues.